A selection of T cell receptor beta chains follows, all from one sample in a study of T cell repertoires in cytomegalovirus infection. For these receptors, no antigen is known. TCRdb called the reads again in MiXCR, with one record for every CDR3 protein. The table includes under 200,000 distinct CDR3 sequences, less than 25% detected once. The sequencing used CD8+ T cells from cultured PBMCs, collected from culture after CMV antigen stimulation. These receptors all stem from a human donor in good health (CMV status not recorded). Some clones in this sample may be carry-over from other donors' samples. Each CDR3 is given with its conserved first and last residue. D genes are given only for firm matches. Size values are once, few and many counts, or a class for expanded clones, and some rows have none.

V gene	clone size	D gene	J gene	CDR3 DNA	CDR3 protein
TRBV7-9	-	TRBD2	TRBJ2-5	TGTGCCAGCAGCCCTAGCGGGAGCCTCCAAGAGACCCAGTACTTC	CASSPSGSLQETQYF
TRBV5-6	-	TRBD2	TRBJ2-1	TGTGCCAGCAGCTTGAGGGAGGGGTACAATGAGCAGTTCTTC	CASSLREGYNEQFF
TRBV9	-	-	TRBJ1-4	TGTGCCAGCAGCGTAGGTCTGGTGCGGCTCGGGGCTGAAAAACTGTTTTTT	CASSVGLVRLGAEKLFF
TRBV7-2	-	-	TRBJ2-7	TGTGCCAGCCGGCGGGGTATGGGACAAAACGAGCAGTACTTC	CASRRGMGQNEQYF
TRBV7-2	-	TRBD1	TRBJ2-2	TGTGCCAGCAGCTTACCGGGACAGGGGGCTGGCGGGGAGCTGTTTTTT	CASSLPGQGAGGELFF
TRBV20-1	-	-	TRBJ1-3	TGCAGTGCTAGAGAAGGACGGCTAATTGGAAACACCATATATTTT	CSAREGRLIGNTIYF
TRBV12-3/TRBV12-4	-	-	TRBJ2-7	TGTGCCAGCAGTTCAACGATCGGCGAGCAGTACTTC	CASSSTIGEQYF
TRBV7-2	-	-	TRBJ2-7	TGTGCCAGCAGCTTAGCCCCCCCGGACCCCTACGAGCAGTACTTC	CASSLAPPDPYEQYF
TRBV6-1	few	-	TRBJ2-1	TGTGCCAGCAGTGAAGCGGCCCCGGGGGGCGCGTTCTACAATGAGCAGTTCTTC	CASSEAAPGGAFYNEQFF
TRBV4-2	-	TRBD1	TRBJ1-2	TGTGCCAGCAGCCAGACCGGGACAGGCTCCTACACCTTC	CASSQTGTGSYTF
TRBV18	few	TRBD2	TRBJ2-3	TGTGCCAGCTCACCACCTTTGCCAGCGGGGGTTGACACAGATACGCAGTATTTT	CASSPPLPAGVDTDTQYF
TRBV7-2	few	TRBD1	TRBJ2-5	TGTGCCAGCAGCTTAGCGCACAGGGGGCCACAGACCCAGTACTTC	CASSLAHRGPQTQYF
TRBV7-9	few	-	TRBJ1-1	TGTGCCAGCAGCTTAGAGGCCAACACTGAAGCTTTCTTT	CASSLEANTEAFF
TRBV7-9	large	TRBD1	TRBJ1-4	TGTGCCAGCAGCTCCCCGCCGGACAGGTTGGGAGAAGAAAAACTGTTTTTT	CASSSPPDRLGEEKLFF
TRBV12-3/TRBV12-4	few	TRBD1	TRBJ1-4	TGTGCCAGCAGTTTAATATCCGGGACAGACCCAACTAATGAAAAACTGTTTTTT	CASSLISGTDPTNEKLFF
TRBV23-1	-	-	TRBJ2-6	TGCGCCAGCAGTCAATCAGACAAAGGCGGCTCTGGGGCCAACGTCCTGACTTTC	CASSQSDKGGSGANVLTF
TRBV4-1	many	-	TRBJ2-2	TGCGCCAGCAGCCAAGATGTTTACACCGGGGAGCTGTTTTTT	CASSQDVYTGELFF
TRBV7-8	few	TRBD1	TRBJ1-4	TGTGCCAGCAGCGAGACAGGGGTTCTTAATGAAAAACTGTTTTTT	CASSETGVLNEKLFF
TRBV19	few	-	TRBJ1-2	TGTGCCAGCGGGCCACCAAACTATGGCTACACCTTC	CASGPPNYGYTF
TRBV6-2/TRBV6-3	-	-	TRBJ2-7	TGTGCCAGCAGTTATGAGTCAGCTACTGACTACGAGCAGTACTTC	CASSYESATDYEQYF
TRBV7-3	-	-	TRBJ2-5	TGTGCCAGCAGCTTAGCTCTTCCAGGGCCGAGGATTCAAGAGACCCAGTACTTC	CASSLALPGPRIQETQYF
TRBV12-3/TRBV12-4	-	TRBD2	TRBJ2-1	TGTGCCAGCAGTCCCCCGGGAGGAGAGGTGGGCAATGAGCAGTTCTTC	CASSPPGGEVGNEQFF
TRBV27	few	-	TRBJ1-2	TGTGCCAGCAGCCTCACCGGGCAGGGGTCCTATGGCTACACCTTC	CASSLTGQGSYGYTF
TRBV6-2/TRBV6-3	-	TRBD2	TRBJ2-1	TGTGCCAGCAGTTACCCTTCGGGAAAGCGGGGCCCTTACAATGAGCAGTTCTTC	CASSYPSGKRGPYNEQFF
TRBV6-5	few	-	TRBJ2-3	TGTGCCAGCAGTCCTACAGGGTCCCTGGGAGATACGCAGTATTTT	CASSPTGSLGDTQYF
TRBV6-6	-	-	TRBJ2-1	TGTGCCAGCAGTGGAAACAGGGAGGTATCCTACAATGAGCAGTTCTTC	CASSGNREVSYNEQFF
TRBV11-2	few	TRBD1	TRBJ1-1	TGTGCCAGCAGCTTATTGTCTAGACAGGGAGGTAGTATGAACACTGAAGCTTTCTTT	CASSLLSRQGGSMNTEAFF